The 11 T cell receptor beta chains below come from one sample, sequenced in a study of T-cell memory formation after mild COVID-19 (dated by TCRdb to about 2021). Library construction relied on 5' RACE. Sequencing took place on an Illumina NovaSeq 6000. TCRdb reworked the public reads: Q25 trimming with fastp, MiXCR clone assembly, productive beta chains retained. Rows with a matching CDR3 protein are joined into one entry that keeps the most common DNA and genes. The sample has 450,000 to 700,000 distinct CDR3 sequences on record, around 17% of them singletons. The top ten hold 12% of the sample. Sequenced input: PBMCs or a T cell subset sorted from them (not recorded which). All receptors derive from an adult woman who had mild COVID-19 (a few samples of this study predate the infection). The sample titles of this study are shuffled in the database, so cell type and time point are left out; the donor was told from shared clones.

The CDR3 bases are TGTGCCAGCGGAAGCCCCACAGGGGTCCAAGAGACCCAGTACTTC. This codes for CASGSPTGVQETQYF. The chain joins TRBV7-9 to TRBJ2-5, with 7 bases that match TRBD1. This CDR3 region has 15 residues. Germline CDR1 and CDR2: SEHNR and FQNEAQ (reference sequence). V lost 8 bases and J lost 1; bases outside the gene matches: 10. The full variable domain, its missing parts supplied by reference TRBV7-9 and TRBJ2-5, is DTGVSQNPRHKITKRGQNVTFRCDPISEHNRLYWYRQTLGQGPEFLTYFQNEAQLEKSRLLSDRFSAERPKGSFSTLEIQRTEQGDSAMYLCASGSPTGVQETQYFGPGTRLLVL.

This clonotype came up many times. The V gene is TRBV6-6, the J gene TRBJ2-1; 14 bases are a match to TRBD2. The length of the CDR3 is 17 residues. V shed 4 bases, J shed 6 bases, and the junction held 8 bases outside the gene matches. The germline V gene has CDR1 MNHNY and CDR2 SVGAGI (reference sequence). In nucleotides, the CDR3 is TGTGCCAGCAGTTCCGGACTAGCGGGAGGACTAGCCAATGAGCAGTTCTTC. Protein product: CASSSGLAGGLANEQFF.

This clonotype has more than one count but fewer than ten. CDR3 loop: CATRTVFGNEKLFF. The CDR3 coding sequence is TGTGCCACAAGGACAGTTTTTGGTAATGAAAAACTGTTTTTT. The chain combines TRBV7-9 with TRBJ1-4; possibly TRBD1 for D (6 bases). The CDR3 has 14 amino acids. The V gene lost 10 bases and the J gene lost 4 bases, with 16 bases spanning the gap. Germline CDR1 SEHNR, CDR2 FQNEAQ (reference sequence).

The rearrangement joins TRBV7-9 to TRBJ2-4, with 8 bases lining up with TRBD1. This CDR3 contains 15 residues. Germline V gene lookup returns CDR1 SEHNR and CDR2 FQNEAQ (reference sequence). V lost 2 bases and J lost 4; bases outside the gene matches: 4. The CDR3 protein is CASSLTGQGKNIQYF. CDR3 sequence (DNA): TGTGCCAGCAGCTTAACCGGACAGGGTAAAAACATTCAGTACTTC.

V and J are TRBV18 and TRBJ2-3, with 8 bases that match TRBD1. The V segment lost 5 bases and the J segment 4 bases; nucleotides outside the gene matches: 8. CDR3 size: 15 residues. CDR1 is KGHSH, CDR2 LQKENI, per germline. CDR3 sequence: CASSTGTGNADTQYF. The CDR3 bases are TGTGCCAGCTCAACCGGGACAGGCAACGCAGATACGCAGTATTTT.

The chain uses TRBV12-3 or TRBV12-4 and TRBJ2-1; TRBD2 matches at 11 bases. The V gene end was trimmed by 4 bases and the J gene end by 5 bases; junction bases not matched to a gene: 1. The CDR3 consists of 14 residues. The chain's CDR3 is CASSSTSGDNEQFF. The CDR3 region has the DNA TGTGCCAGCAGTTCGACTAGCGGGGACAATGAGCAGTTCTTC.

This clonotype was seen only a few times. This sequence joins TRBV7-9 and TRBJ1-2; unclear D gene. Germline V lookup: CDR1 SEHNR, CDR2 FQNEAQ (reference sequence). The V and J ends lost 5 bases and 3 bases respectively, with 13 bases between them. This CDR3 comprises 14 residues. CDR3 protein: CASSPQKADYGYTF. The CDR3 DNA sequence: TGTGCCAGCAGCCCGCAAAAGGCCGACTATGGCTACACCTTC.

This clonotype was seen only a few times. The chain employs TRBV5-1 and TRBJ2-4; D not certain. Germline-derived CDR1 and CDR2 are SGHRS and YFSETQ. Trimming left V 1 base short and J 0 bases short, with 17 bases between. The CDR3 extends over 18 amino acids. The CDR3 spells CASSLLPYSYLAKNIQYF. CDR3 in DNA: TGCGCCAGCAGCTTGCTCCCATACAGTTACCTAGCCAAAAACATTCAGTACTTC. Using reference TRBV5-1 and TRBJ2-4 for the parts outside the CDR3, the full variable domain is KAGVTQTPRYLIKTRGQQVTLSCSPISGHRSVSWYQQTPGQGLQFLFEYFSETQRNKGNFPGRFSGRQFSNSRSEMNVSTLELGDSALYLCASSLLPYSYLAKNIQYFGAGTRLSVL.

The rearrangement uses TRBV12-3 or TRBV12-4 and TRBJ1-1, with D possibly TRBD1 on 6 matching bases. This CDR3 is 14 amino acids long. Trimming removed 7 bases at V and 5 bases at J, with 17 bases between. CDR3 amino acids: CASKPGVRDTEAFF. CDR3 DNA: TGTGCCAGCAAGCCAGGGGTGAGAGATACTGAAGCTTTCTTT.

This clonotype was found a few times. This chain joins TRBV7-9 and TRBJ1-1; D is perhaps TRBD1 (6 bases). V was pared by 0 bases and J by 7 bases, with 12 bases between. Germline V lookup: CDR1 SEHNR, CDR2 FQNEAQ (reference sequence). The CDR3 length is 14 residues. CDR3 bases: TGTGCCAGCAGCTTAGCGCTTGGGGGGCGTGAAGCTTTCTTT. This gives the protein CASSLALGGREAFF.

The V gene is TRBV19, the J gene TRBJ2-7; D might be TRBD1 (6 bases). Trimming removed 6 bases at V and 3 bases at J, with 18 bases between. Germline V lookup: CDR1 LNHDA, CDR2 SQIVND (reference sequence). The CDR3 runs to 15 residues. Here the CDR3 DNA reads TGTGCCAGTAGGCTTCGGGACATAACTCGCTACGAGCAGTACTTC. Translating gives CASRLRDITRYEQYF.